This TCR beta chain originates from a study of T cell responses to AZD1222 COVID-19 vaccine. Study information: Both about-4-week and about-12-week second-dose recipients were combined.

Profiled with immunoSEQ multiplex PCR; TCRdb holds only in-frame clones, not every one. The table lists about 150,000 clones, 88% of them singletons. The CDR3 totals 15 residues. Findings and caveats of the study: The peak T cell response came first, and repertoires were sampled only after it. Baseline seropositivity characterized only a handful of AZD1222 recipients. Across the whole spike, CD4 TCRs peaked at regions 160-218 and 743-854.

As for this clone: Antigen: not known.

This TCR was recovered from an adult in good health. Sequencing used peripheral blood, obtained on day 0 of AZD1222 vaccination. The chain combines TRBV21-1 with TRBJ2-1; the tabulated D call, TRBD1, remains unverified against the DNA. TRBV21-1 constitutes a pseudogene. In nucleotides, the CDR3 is TGTGCCAGCAGCAAAGGGGCAGAGTCTTGCAATGAGCAGTTCTTC. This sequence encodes CASSKGAESCNEQFF.